This T cell receptor (beta chain) appears in the sequencing data of a study of blood T cell repertoires in COVID-19 (dated by TCRdb to the early 2020s). In the study overall: The collaborator samples originated in the United States, Italy and Spain and spanned the acute and convalescent phases of COVID-19. The prospective study material was composed of cDNA or gDNA derived from T cells, B-cell-depleted T cells, or PBMCs. The dataset comprised deeply sampled blood TCRbeta repertoires from subjects exposed to, actively infected with, or recovered from COVID-19. The repertoires were released in a freely available public database intended as a resource for research on the immune response to SARS-CoV-2. Samples were obtained from the ongoing ImmuneRACE study (first 160 participants) and from some 1,300 subjects provided by 6 global collaborators. Nearly every sample came with metadata listing a de-identified subject ID, COVID-19 status, age in years and sex. Where HLA class I and class II types were available, the types were taken from metadata supplied by the sample provider, not from assay-based typing.

Concerning this clone: Its antigen remains unidentified. Base-call qualities are not available, and no considerably larger clone is one nucleotide away.

Enrolling through a virtual design, the prospective study's participants ranged in age from roughly 18 to 89 years and lived across some 23 United States geographic areas. In the prospective study, participants were assigned to cohorts based on the clinical history participants reported in a screening survey and a study questionnaire. Recovered participants in ImmuneRACE Cohort 3 were defined as having two consecutive negative NP/OP PCR tests, clearance from a healthcare professional, or resolution of symptoms. In the prospective study, whole blood, serum and a nasopharyngeal or oropharyngeal swab were collected from each participant by mobile phlebotomists. Additional blood draws and questionnaires over a 2-month period could optionally be provided by prospective study participants. Blood samples from the prospective study were shipped frozen or at room temperature prior to DNA extraction. TCRbeta CDR3 regions were amplified from genomic DNA using the immunoSEQ Assay, a bias-controlled multiplex PCR. The original methods were these. Within the assay, amplification of reference gene primers was used to estimate how many nucleated cells each sample contained. Sequence reads were collapsed and filtered to measure the absolute abundance of every unique TCRbeta CDR3 rearrangement. Productive Simpson clonality was computed per sample as the square root of Simpson's diversity index over productive rearrangements. The table comes from immuneACCESS by way of TCRdb, which keeps in-frame sequences with V and J called. Part of the clones is missing from these tables; in studies checked, under half for an unresolved V gene and the rest for unknown reasons. V, J and clone size are taken as reported in that table, and D and trimming were inferred from the DNA itself. This sample holds roughly 400,000 clones; 90% were observed only once. Jointly, the top ten make up about 0.6% of the sample.

What the work shows at the level of the full study, not this receptor alone: How much clinical and demographic metadata was included differed by source and by participant, and the metadata was provided uncurated.

The junction shows trimming of 2 bases on V and 4 bases on J, plus 14 bases between the germline ends. The CDR3 measures 15 amino acids from cysteine to phenylalanine. The read is trimmed to its CDR3 DNA, 45 bases read in frame from base 1. The CDR1 and CDR2 encoded by the germline V gene (reference sequence) are MNHNY and SVGAGI. The TCR comes from a man aged 18 to 35 who had recovered from COVID-19. The sequence joins TRBV6-6 to TRBJ2-5, with no confidently assigned D gene. The sample consisted of PBMCs or T cells enriched from blood (not recorded which). The sequenced DNA: TGTGCCAGCAGTTACAGCTACTCGCGAGGAGAGACCCAGTACTTC. This translates into CASSYSYSRGETQYF.